Following are 10 T cell receptor beta chains from one sample sequenced in a study of cytomegalovirus exposure and HLA in healthy donors. With 60 Vbeta and 13 Jbeta primers, the PCR was carried out. Sequenced by immunoSEQ multiplex PCR; TCRdb stores in-frame clones only, minus some. The sample lists about 140,000 clones; around 79% were seen once. The source material was PBMCs. These TCRs come from a female donor in good health and CMV-seronegative.

The chain uses TRBV7-8 and TRBJ2-5, with D uncertain. Near its end, the DNA agrees better with TRBJ2-7, so the J call may be wrong. The V gene's germline CDR1 is SGHVS and CDR2 FQNEAQ. This CDR3 is built from 11 residues. In DNA form, the CDR3 reads TGTGCCAGCAGCCCGTCCTACGAGCAGTACTTC. Amino acid sequence: CASSPSYEQYF.

The chain employs TRBV10-3 and TRBJ2-7; 13 nucleotides align to TRBD2. The CDR3 spans 16 residues. The V and J ends lost 4 bases and 5 bases, in that order; junction bases with no gene match: 8. Germline CDR1 reads ENHRY; CDR2 reads SYGVKD. The CDR3 DNA sequence: TGTGCCATCAGTGCCAGGACTAGCGGGAGTTTCAACGAGCAGTACTTC. It is translated as CAISARTSGSFNEQYF.

This clone was detected a few times. The V call is TRBV5-1, the J call TRBJ1-1; no clear D gene. CDR3 length: 14 amino acids. Germline CDR1 and CDR2: SGHRS and YFSETQ. The germline V and J ends were trimmed by 0 bases and 5 bases, with 11 bases remaining between them. Here the CDR3 DNA reads TGCGCCAGCAGCTTGGGGAGTCCTATGACTGAAGCTTTCTTT. Amino acids: CASSLGSPMTEAFF. Complete variable domain (other parts from reference TRBV5-1 and TRBJ1-1): KAGVTQTPRYLIKTRGQQVTLSCSPISGHRSVSWYQQTPGQGLQFLFEYFSETQRNKGNFPGRFSGRQFSNSRSEMNVSTLELGDSALYLCASSLGSPMTEAFFGQGTRLTVV.

J is TRBJ2-7 and V is TRBV11-2; 9 nucleotides agree with TRBD2. V trimming: 0 bases; J trimming: 2 bases; junction bases outside the gene matches: 5. The CDR3 consists of 16 residues. The germline gives CDR1 SGHAT, CDR2 FQNNGV. The DNA of the CDR3 is TGTGCCAGCAGCTTAGATCCGGAGCGGGGGGCCTACGAGCAGTACTTC. Encoded protein: CASSLDPERGAYEQYF.

This chain links TRBV27 with TRBJ2-3; the match to TRBD2 covers 13 bases. V dropped 1 base and J dropped 0; count of bases not matched to a gene: 4. The germline V gene encodes CDR1 MNHEY and CDR2 SMNVEV (reference sequence). The CDR3 spans 18 residues. This chain's CDR3 is CASSLFGTSGMSTDTQYF. The CDR3 bases are TGTGCCAGCAGTTTATTTGGGACTAGCGGGATGAGCACAGATACGCAGTATTTT.

The chain is built from TRBV18 and TRBJ1-1; 11 bases agree with TRBD1. Germline values: CDR1 KGHSH, CDR2 LQKENI. The CDR3 totals 15 residues. Trimming at V came to 4 bases and at J to 11 bases, leaving 12 bases not matched to a gene. CDR3 residues: CASSRGQGARSYAFF. CDR3 DNA sequence: TGTGCCAGCTCACGCGGACAGGGGGCGCGATCTTACGCTTTCTTT.

The rearrangement uses TRBV11-2 and TRBJ1-1; a possible D gene is TRBD1 (5 bases). V was cut by 1 base and J by 4 bases, with 13 bases left in between. This CDR3 has 15 amino acids. Germline values: CDR1 SGHAT, CDR2 FQNNGV. In DNA form, the CDR3 reads TGTGCCAGCAGCTTAGTCCCAGGGCAGGGCACTGAAGCTTTCTTT. It specifies CASSLVPGQGTEAFF.

The CDR3 DNA sequence: TGTGCCAGCAGTAGAAGCATAGGGGAACCATTATGGGCCCAGCATTTT. Translating gives CASSRSIGEPLWAQHF. V usage is TRBV2 and J usage is TRBJ1-5; weak D call: TRBD1 (5 bases). Per germline, CDR1 SNHLY and CDR2 FYNNEI. The V and J ends lost 5 bases and 11 bases respectively, with 25 bases between them. CDR3 length: 16 residues.

The chain combines TRBV9 with TRBJ1-2; D is perhaps TRBD1 (5 bases). Germline V gene data show CDR1 as SGDLS and CDR2 as YYNGEE. V was clipped by 1 base and J by 0 bases, with 10 bases between them. The CDR3 contains 15 residues. The CDR3 spells CASSVWGGANYGYTF. The CDR3 nucleotides read TGTGCCAGCAGCGTATGGGGGGGAGCTAACTATGGCTACACCTTC.

This clone was detected once. The rearrangement uses TRBV19 and TRBJ1-5; no firm D call. The CDR3 has 16 amino acids. Germline CDR1 reads LNHDA; CDR2 reads SQIVND (reference sequence). V gave up 7 bases and J gave up 0 bases, with 16 bases separating them. The DNA of the CDR3 is TGTGCCAGTAATTTGCTGGCGGGAGATAGCAATCAGCCCCAGCATTTT. Translation gives CASNLLAGDSNQPQHF. The full variable domain, with the rest looked up from reference TRBV19 and TRBJ1-5, is DGGITQSPKYLFRKEGQNVTLSCEQNLNHDAMYWYRQDPGQGLRLIYYSQIVNDFQKGDIAEGYSVSREKKESFPLTVTSAQKNPTAFYLCASNLLAGDSNQPQHFGDGTRLSIL.